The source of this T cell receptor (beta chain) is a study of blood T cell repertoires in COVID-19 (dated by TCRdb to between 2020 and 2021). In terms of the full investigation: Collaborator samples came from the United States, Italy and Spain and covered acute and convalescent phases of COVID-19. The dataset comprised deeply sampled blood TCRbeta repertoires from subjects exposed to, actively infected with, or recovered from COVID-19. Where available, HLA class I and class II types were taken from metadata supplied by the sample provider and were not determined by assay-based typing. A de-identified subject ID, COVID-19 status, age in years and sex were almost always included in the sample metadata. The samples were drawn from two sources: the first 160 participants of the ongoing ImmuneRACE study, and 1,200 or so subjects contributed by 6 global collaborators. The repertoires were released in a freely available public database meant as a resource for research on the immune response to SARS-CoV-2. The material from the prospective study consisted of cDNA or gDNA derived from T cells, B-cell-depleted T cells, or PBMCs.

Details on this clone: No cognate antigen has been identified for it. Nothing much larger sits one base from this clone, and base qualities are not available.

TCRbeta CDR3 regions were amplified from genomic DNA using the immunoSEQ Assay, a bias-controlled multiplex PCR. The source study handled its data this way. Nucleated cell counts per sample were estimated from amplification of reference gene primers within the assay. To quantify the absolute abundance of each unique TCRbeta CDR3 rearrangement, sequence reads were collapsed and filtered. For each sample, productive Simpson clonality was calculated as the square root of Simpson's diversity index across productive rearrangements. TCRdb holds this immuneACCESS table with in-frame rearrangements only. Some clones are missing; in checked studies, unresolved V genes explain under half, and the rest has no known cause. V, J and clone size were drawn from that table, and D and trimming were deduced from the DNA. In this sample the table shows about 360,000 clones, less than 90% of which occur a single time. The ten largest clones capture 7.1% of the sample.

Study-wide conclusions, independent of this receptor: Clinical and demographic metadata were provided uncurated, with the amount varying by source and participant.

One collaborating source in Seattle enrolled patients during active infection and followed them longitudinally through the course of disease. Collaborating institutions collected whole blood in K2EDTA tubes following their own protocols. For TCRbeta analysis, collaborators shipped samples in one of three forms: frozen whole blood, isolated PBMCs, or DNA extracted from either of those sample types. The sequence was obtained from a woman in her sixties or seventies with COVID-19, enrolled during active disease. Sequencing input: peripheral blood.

The CDR3 has the sequence CAWSPWEGGNQPQHF. The DNA sequence is TGTGCCTGGAGTCCTTGGGAAGGGGGCAATCAGCCCCAGCATTTT. The sequence joins TRBV30 to TRBJ1-5; TRBD1 is possibly the D segment (5 matching bases). At the junction V is shortened by 2 bases and J by 2 bases, with 13 bases in between. The CDR3 covers 15 residues, taking in both the cysteine and the phenylalanine. CDR3 DNA is the only sequence kept; it has 45 bases, read in frame from the first base. CDR1 GTSNPN and CDR2 SVGIG were looked up in the germline V gene (reference sequence).